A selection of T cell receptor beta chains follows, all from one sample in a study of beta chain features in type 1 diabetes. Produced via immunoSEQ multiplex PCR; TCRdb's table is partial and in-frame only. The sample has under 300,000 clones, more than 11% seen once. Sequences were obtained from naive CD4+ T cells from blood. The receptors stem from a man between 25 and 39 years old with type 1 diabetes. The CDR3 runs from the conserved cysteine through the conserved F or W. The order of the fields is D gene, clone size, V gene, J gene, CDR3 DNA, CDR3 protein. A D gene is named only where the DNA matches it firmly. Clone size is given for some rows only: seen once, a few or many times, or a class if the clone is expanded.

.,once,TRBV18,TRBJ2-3,TGTGCCAGCTCTCCGGCAGATACGCAGTATTTT,CASSPADTQYF
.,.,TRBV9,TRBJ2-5,TGTGCCAGCAGCGCGTACGACAGTCAAGAGACCCAGTACTTC,CASSAYDSQETQYF
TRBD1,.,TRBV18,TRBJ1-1,TGTGCCAGCTCAGCTGAGACAGGGTGGAACACTGAAGCTTTCTTT,CASSAETGWNTEAFF
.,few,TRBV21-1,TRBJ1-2,TGTGCCAGCAGCTCTCCCGGGACAGGGAAGCGCTACACCTTC,CASSSPGTGKRYTF
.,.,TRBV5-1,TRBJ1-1,TGCGCCAGCAGGGCTCGGACGGGAAACACTGAAGCTTTCTTT,CASRARTGNTEAFF
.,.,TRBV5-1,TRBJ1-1,TGCGCCAGCAGCTTGGATCACAGCCTGAACACTGAAGCTTTCTTT,CASSLDHSLNTEAFF
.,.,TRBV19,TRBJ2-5,TGTGCCAGTAGTATAAATTCCGGAGTATCGGAGACCCAGTACTTC,CASSINSGVSETQYF
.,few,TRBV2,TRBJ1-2,TGTGCCAGCGGAGGGGAAGCGGCTGGCTACACCTTC,CASGGEAAGYTF
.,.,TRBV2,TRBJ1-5,TGTGCCAGCGGCCAGTCTCAGCCCCAGCATTTT,CASGQSQPQHF
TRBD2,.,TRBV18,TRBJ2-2,TGTGCCAGCTCTCCACTAGCGGGAAACACCGGGGAGCTGTTTTTT,CASSPLAGNTGELFF
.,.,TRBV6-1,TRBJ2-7,TGTGCCAGCAGCAGGACAGACTCCTACGAGCAGTACTTC,CASSRTDSYEQYF
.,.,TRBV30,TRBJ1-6,TGTGCCTGGAGTCCCTCTGACAGATCACCCCTCCACTTT,CAWSPSDRSPLHF
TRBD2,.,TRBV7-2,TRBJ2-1,TGTGCCAGCAGCTCCGACGACGGGGGGTTTTTGTTCTTC,CASSSDDGGFLFF
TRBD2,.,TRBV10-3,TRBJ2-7,TGTGCCATCAGGGGACTAGCGGGAGGGCACGATGATTCAGCGGGAGCGGACGAGCAGTACTTC,CAIRGLAGGHDDSAGADEQYF
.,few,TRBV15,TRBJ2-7,TGTGCCACCAGCAGAGAACCCAGCGACTCCTACGAGCAGTACTTC,CATSREPSDSYEQYF
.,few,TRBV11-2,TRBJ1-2,TGTGCCAGCAGCTTTCAGGGCTGGGGTGGCTACACCTTC,CASSFQGWGGYTF
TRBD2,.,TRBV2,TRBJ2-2,TGTGCCAGCAGTGGGGCGGGAGGGACCACCGGGGAGCTGTTTTTT,CASSGAGGTTGELFF
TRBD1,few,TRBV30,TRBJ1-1,TGTGCCTGGAGTGTACGGGCAGGGGGCGAAGCTTTCTTT,CAWSVRAGGEAFF
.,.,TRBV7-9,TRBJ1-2,TGTGCCAGCAGCTTACGGGACACGAACTATGGCTACACCTTC,CASSLRDTNYGYTF
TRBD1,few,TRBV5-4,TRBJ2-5,TGTGCCAGCAGCTTACCGGGACAGGGGGCGGAGACCCAGTACTTC,CASSLPGQGAETQYF
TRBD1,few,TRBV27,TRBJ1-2,TGTGCCAGCAGTTCCGGGACAGGAGTTTATGGCTACACCTTC,CASSSGTGVYGYTF
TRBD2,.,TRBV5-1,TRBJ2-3,TGCGCCAGCAGCTTGGCCTCGCGGGGGGCCGCAGATACGCAGTATTTT,CASSLASRGAADTQYF
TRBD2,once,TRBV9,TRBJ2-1,TGTGCCAGCAGCGTAGATAGCGGGGGGCTTACCGCCAATGAGCAGTTCTTC,CASSVDSGGLTANEQFF
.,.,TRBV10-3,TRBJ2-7,TGTGCCATCAGTAACTCCGGGACACTCGAGCAGTACTTC,CAISNSGTLEQYF
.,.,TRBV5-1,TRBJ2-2,TGCGCCAGCAGCTTGTACGGGGTAATCACCGGGGAGCTGTTTTTT,CASSLYGVITGELFF
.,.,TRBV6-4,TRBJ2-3,TGTGCCAGCAGTGCCCTCGGGAGCACAGATACGCAGTATTTT,CASSALGSTDTQYF
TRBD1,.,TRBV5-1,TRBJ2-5,TGCGCCAGCAGCCTGGGACAGGGGGAGACCCAGTACTTC,CASSLGQGETQYF
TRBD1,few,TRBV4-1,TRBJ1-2,TGCGCCAGCAGCCTCGTGGGACAGGGGAATTATGGCTACACCTTC,CASSLVGQGNYGYTF
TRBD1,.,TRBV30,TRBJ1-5,TGTGCCTGGAGCGCCTCCGGGACAGGGGCCCTAGGGCCCCAGCATTTT,CAWSASGTGALGPQHF
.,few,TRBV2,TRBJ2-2,TGTGCCAGCAGTGAGAGGAACACCGGGGAGCTGTTTTTT,CASSERNTGELFF
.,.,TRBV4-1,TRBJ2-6,TGCGCCAGCAGCCAAGCGGGATTGGGGGCCAACGTCCTGACTTTC,CASSQAGLGANVLTF
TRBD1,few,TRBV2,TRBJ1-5,TGTGCCGGCGGACAGGGTTTGAGCAATCAGCCCCAGCATTTT,CAGGQGLSNQPQHF
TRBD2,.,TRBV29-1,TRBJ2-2,TGCAGCGTGAGGGGAGTAGCGGGAGCTATCGGGGAGCTGTTTTTT,CSVRGVAGAIGELFF
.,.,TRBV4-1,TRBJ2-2,TGCGCCAGCAGCCAGTCTAGCTATAACATGCCCGGGGAGCTGTTTTTT,CASSQSSYNMPGELFF
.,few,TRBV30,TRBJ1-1,TGTGCCTGGAGTGTACTGCCGAACACTGAAGCTTTCTTT,CAWSVLPNTEAFF
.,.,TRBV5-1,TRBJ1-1,TGCGCCAGCAGCTTGACAGGAAGGACTGAAGCTTTCTTT,CASSLTGRTEAFF
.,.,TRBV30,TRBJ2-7,TGTGCCTGGGGAGAAGGGGGGGCCTACGAGCAGTACTTC,CAWGEGGAYEQYF
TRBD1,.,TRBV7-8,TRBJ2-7,TGTGCCAGCAGTTTTGGGGACAGGGGCTACGAGCAGTACTTC,CASSFGDRGYEQYF
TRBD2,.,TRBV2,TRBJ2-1,TGTGCCAGCAAAAGCGGGGGGGCCGGCGAGCAGTTCTTC,CASKSGGAGEQFF
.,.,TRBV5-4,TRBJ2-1,TGTGCCAGCAGCTTGTATGGAGCTTACTCCTACAATGAGCAGTTCTTC,CASSLYGAYSYNEQFF
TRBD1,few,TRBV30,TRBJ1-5,TGTGCCTGGAGGCGACAGGGCGATCAGCCCCAGCATTTT,CAWRRQGDQPQHF
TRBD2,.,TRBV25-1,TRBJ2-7,TGTGCCAGCAGTGCCCGGACACGACCGGGACTAACCCGCTACGAGCAGTACTTC,CASSARTRPGLTRYEQYF
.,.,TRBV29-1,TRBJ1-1,TGCAGCGTTGAACCGTACACAGGGACTGAAGCTTTCTTT,CSVEPYTGTEAFF
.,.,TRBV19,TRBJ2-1,TGTGCCAGTAGTATCCGCTACCGCGATGAGCAGTTCTTC,CASSIRYRDEQFF
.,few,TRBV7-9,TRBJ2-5,TGTGCCAGCAGCGTCGTACAGGGTCGGGCAGAGACCCAGTACTTC,CASSVVQGRAETQYF
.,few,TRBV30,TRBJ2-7,TGTGCCTGGAGCCAGGGGCAGGGGTACAACGAGCAGTACTTC,CAWSQGQGYNEQYF
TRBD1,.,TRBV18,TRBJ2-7,TGTGCCAGCTCACAGGACAGGGGTAGTACCTACGAGCAGTACTTC,CASSQDRGSTYEQYF
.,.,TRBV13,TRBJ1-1,TGTGCCAGCAGCCCCACAGTGAACACTGAAGCTTTCTTT,CASSPTVNTEAFF
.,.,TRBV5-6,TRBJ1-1,TGTGCCAGGCCCCCAGAGAACACTGAAGCTTTCTTT,CARPPENTEAFF
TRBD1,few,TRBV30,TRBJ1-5,TGTGCCTGGCGGGACAGGGGTGGACAGCCCCAGCATTTT,CAWRDRGGQPQHF
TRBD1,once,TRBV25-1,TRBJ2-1,TGTGCCAGCAGTGGGGGACAGGGGGGAAAAGTCAATGAGCAGTTCTTC,CASSGGQGGKVNEQFF
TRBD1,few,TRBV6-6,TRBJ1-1,TGTGCCAGCAGTTACTCCGGACAGGGTAAGGCTGAAGCTTTCTTT,CASSYSGQGKAEAFF
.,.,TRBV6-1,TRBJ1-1,TGTGCCAGCAGTGAATGGGCAGGTGCCAACACTGAAGCTTTCTTT,CASSEWAGANTEAFF
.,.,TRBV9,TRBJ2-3,TGTGCCAGCAGCTCGGGAACAGATACGCAGTATTTT,CASSSGTDTQYF